These T cell receptor beta chains were read from a single sample in a study of beta chain features in type 1 diabetes. Clones were read by immunoSEQ multiplex PCR, and TCRdb kept only the in-frame ones, dropping some. In the table there are hundreds of thousands of clones, roughly 13% of which are singletons. The sequenced sample consisted of naive CD4+ T cells from blood. The receptors were sampled from a man younger than 30 with type 1 diabetes. The CDR3 runs from the conserved cysteine through the conserved F or W. Fields, in order: J gene, V gene, clone size, CDR3 protein. Not every row has a clone size; where given, it reads once, few, many or a size class.

TRBJ2-5,TRBV6-4,.,CASSVTSWSETQYF
TRBJ2-7,TRBV5-4,few,CASSRGQVPYEQYF
TRBJ1-1,TRBV9,few,CASSPTDSWLTEAFF
TRBJ1-6,TRBV7-6,few,CASSSGVHLSPLHF
TRBJ1-5,TRBV5-1,few,CASSLLGQTNQPQHF
TRBJ1-2,TRBV6-5,few,CASSFGTDGYTF
TRBJ2-7,TRBV5-1,few,CASSSTSGGPYEQYF
TRBJ1-1,TRBV28,few,CASRIGDTRNTEAFF
TRBJ2-3,TRBV9,.,CASSTDRGDTQYF
TRBJ2-7,TRBV4-2,.,CASSQEASGPYEQYF
TRBJ2-3,TRBV29-1,few,CSVEGESTDTQYF
TRBJ2-3,TRBV5-5,.,CASSPLGVVEADTQYF
TRBJ2-1,TRBV30,.,CAWSPRTLRSDNEQFF
TRBJ2-1,TRBV7-3,few,CASSHPLQGGVSYNEQFF
TRBJ2-3,TRBV10-3,.,CAISESVTGTDTQYF
TRBJ1-1,TRBV27,.,CASKYRGVSTEAFF
TRBJ2-7,TRBV28,.,CASGKTVTYEQYF
TRBJ2-6,TRBV5-6,.,CASSRPRQGTFSGANVLTF
TRBJ1-2,TRBV4-1,few,CASSGYRANYGYTF
TRBJ2-3,TRBV19,few,CASRPLSTDTQYF
.,TRBV29-1,.,CSVDISGTSYEQYF
TRBJ1-1,TRBV7-2,few,CASSFDQNEAFF
TRBJ2-1,TRBV7-9,.,CASSETSSFLTYNEQFF
TRBJ1-6,TRBV2,.,CAKQGVGSPLHF
TRBJ1-5,TRBV19,few,CASSELDNQPQHF
TRBJ1-5,TRBV2,.,CASTGQVENQPQHF
TRBJ1-1,TRBV29-1,few,CSVDKGQMNTEAFF
TRBJ2-7,TRBV7-9,few,CASSSGGAGPGGYEQYF
TRBJ1-6,TRBV5-4,.,CASSIVGMGSPLHF
TRBJ2-7,TRBV10-3,.,CATAGTNSYEQYF
TRBJ1-2,TRBV10-1,few,CASSDDREAYGYTF
TRBJ2-1,TRBV30,few,CAWSGLNEQFF
TRBJ1-2,TRBV13,few,CASSFIRGVSYGYTF
TRBJ2-7,TRBV30,.,CAYDSKGSYEQYF
TRBJ2-5,TRBV7-8,.,CASSPNRVNQETQYF
TRBJ1-1,TRBV6-5,few,CASSSTANTEAFF
TRBJ1-1,TRBV28,.,CASSFPHLEAFF